This entry concerns a single T cell receptor beta chain. TCRdb reprocessed the RACE reads with MiXCR, giving one entry per CDR3 protein. The sample holds approximately 400,000 distinct CDR3 sequences, approximately 5.1% seen once. These data originate in a study of human T cells and chemical hapten exposure. CDR3 size: 13 residues. V shed 1 base and J shed 6 bases, with 9 bases lying between them. Germline V gene sequence: CDR1 SGHDN, CDR2 FVKESK. Indicated time point: patch test 1, 2 weeks after DPC sensitization. Treatment of the sample: therapeutic diphenylcyclopropenone sensitization with weekly scalp DPC.

V and J are TRBV14 and TRBJ1-1; D is uncertain. The receptor was derived from a woman aged 45-65 years with alopecia areata. Some clones in this sample may be carry-over from other donors' samples. The starting material was whole blood, obtained in connection with sensitization to the hapten diphenylcyclopropenone (DPC). The CDR3 nucleotides read TGTGCCAGCAGCCAAGCCAGGACGGCTGAAGCTTTCTTT. This gives the protein CASSQARTAEAFF.